Shown below are 15 T cell receptor beta chains from a single sample sequenced in a study of T cells in localized non-small cell lung cancer. The method was immunoSEQ multiplex PCR; TCRdb's version includes in-frame clones alone and lacks a portion of them. The repertoire has tens of thousands of clones, around four fifths of them found once; the top ten carry about 13%. Specimen: peripheral blood, collected before any cancer treatment. These TCRs come from a female donor aged 60 or older with stage I lung adenocarcinoma.

This chain uses TRBV2 with TRBJ2-7; possible D gene TRBD2, 6 bases. V dropped 4 bases and J dropped 0 bases, with 19 bases sitting between them. There are 17 residues in the CDR3. Germline-derived CDR1 and CDR2 are SNHLY and FYNNEI. In DNA form, the CDR3 reads TGTGCCAGCAGTGCCAGGGAGTGGCTAGCGCCCTCCTACGAGCAGTACTTC. Its protein product is CASSAREWLAPSYEQYF.

CDR3 sequence: CASSKWGDNQPQHF. The CDR3 DNA is TGTGCCAGCAGCAAGTGGGGTGACAATCAGCCCCAGCATTTT. This sequence joins TRBV7-9 and TRBJ1-5; D is ambiguous. V was shortened by 5 bases and J by 3 bases, with 11 bases between the two germline ends. The CDR3 spans 14 residues. Germline V lookup: CDR1 SEHNR, CDR2 FQNEAQ (reference sequence).

The chain combines TRBV7-2 with TRBJ1-2; 7 nucleotides agree with TRBD1. The V segment lost 6 bases and the J segment 4 bases; nucleotides outside the gene matches: 8. CDR3 length: 14 amino acids. CDR1 and CDR2 from the germline V gene are SGHTA and FQGNSA. The DNA for the CDR3 is TGTGCCAGCAGGAAGACAGGGCTGGGCTATGGCTACACCTTC. This encodes CASRKTGLGYGYTF.

The J gene is TRBJ2-4, the V gene TRBV6-1; D is possibly TRBD1 (5 bases). The V gene's germline CDR1 is MNHNS and CDR2 SASEGT. This CDR3 comprises 16 residues. V lost 1 base and J 0 bases, leaving 10 bases between the germline ends. CDR3 region: CASSEGGFLAKNIQYF. CDR3 DNA: TGTGCCAGCAGTGAAGGGGGCTTTCTAGCCAAAAACATTCAGTACTTC.

The chain couples TRBV5-5 to TRBJ2-7; TRBD2 matches at 10 bases. The CDR3 totals 16 residues. Per the germline V gene, CDR1 is SGHKS and CDR2 is YYEKEE (reference sequence). J gave up 6 bases and V 4 bases, and 13 bases lay outside the gene matches. The CDR3 is CASSPKGAGGFLEQYF. The CDR3 DNA is TGTGCCAGCAGCCCGAAGGGAGCGGGAGGGTTCCTCGAGCAGTACTTC. Supplemented by reference TRBV5-5 and TRBJ2-7, the full variable domain reads DAGVTQSPTHLIKTRGQQVTLRCSPISGHKSVSWYQQVLGQGPQFIFQYYEKEERGRGNFPDRFSARQFPNYSSELNVNALLLGDSALYLCASSPKGAGGFLEQYFGPGTRLTVT.

Note on this clone: Other DNA sequences in the sample encode the same CDR3. This sequence joins TRBV18 and TRBJ2-3; D is unclear. The CDR3 loop spans 11 amino acids. Germline V gene sequence: CDR1 KGHSH, CDR2 LQKENI. V was clipped by 3 bases and J by 6 bases, with 4 bases between them. CDR3 sequence reads: CASSPADTQYF. The CDR3 region has the DNA TGTGCCAGCTCACCTGCGGATACGCAGTATTTT. Variable domain in full (rest from reference TRBV18 and TRBJ2-3): NAGVMQNPRHLVRRRGQEARLRCSPMKGHSHVYWYRQLPEEGLKFMVYLQKENIIDESGMPKERFSAEFPKEGPSILRIQQVVRGDSAAYFCASSPADTQYFGPGTRLTVL.

This clone was recorded a few times. V is TRBV9 and J is TRBJ1-1; no definite D call. Germline V lookup: CDR1 SGDLS, CDR2 YYNGEE. Trimming left V 3 bases short and J 1 base short, with 7 bases between. The CDR3 sequence is 13 residues long. CDR3 region: CASSGGRNTEAFF. As DNA, the CDR3 is TGTGCCAGCAGCGGAGGTCGGAACACTGAAGCTTTCTTT.

The chain has TRBV5-8 and TRBJ2-3, with 8 bases that match TRBD1. There are 16 residues in the CDR3. CDR1 and CDR2 from the germline V gene are SGHTS and YDEGEE. After removal of 4 bases from V and 3 bases from J, the junction contained 10 bases not matched to a gene. The CDR3 DNA reads as TGTGCCAGCAGCCGCCGACAGGGGCGAGGGACAGATACGCAGTATTTT. It specifies CASSRRQGRGTDTQYF.

The chain recombines TRBV4-1 with TRBJ2-7; no clear D gene. CDR3 length: 12 residues. V lost 2 bases to trimming and J lost 5 bases, with 7 bases between them. Germline values: CDR1 MGHRA, CDR2 YSYEKL. The CDR3 reads CASSQPGDEQYF. As DNA, the CDR3 is TGCGCCAGCAGCCAACCCGGCGACGAGCAGTACTTC.

The chain is built from TRBV5-4 and TRBJ2-3; D not certain. V shed 0 bases and J shed 1 base, with 6 bases lying between them. Germline V gene sequence: CDR1 SGHNT, CDR2 YYREEE (reference sequence). The CDR3 contains 14 residues. As DNA, the CDR3 is TGTGCCAGCAGCTTGGGATCCCGCACAGATACGCAGTATTTT. Residues: CASSLGSRTDTQYF.

The J gene is TRBJ2-5, the V gene TRBV5-1, with TRBD2 matching 11 bases. CDR1 and CDR2 (germline): SGHRS, YFSETQ. V gave up 4 bases and J gave up 2 bases; unmatched junction bases: 4. CDR3 length: 15 amino acids. The CDR3 is CASSAGLAVQETQYF. Here the CDR3 DNA reads TGCGCCAGCAGCGCGGGACTAGCGGTTCAAGAGACCCAGTACTTC.

This chain links TRBV7-9 with TRBJ2-1; tentatively, D is TRBD2 (5 bases). Germline values: CDR1 SEHNR, CDR2 FQNEAQ (reference sequence). The CDR3 totals 13 residues. V was pared by 1 base and J by 6 bases, with 7 bases between. The CDR3 nucleotides are TGTGCCAGCAGCTTAGAGCGGAGCAATGAGCAGTTCTTC. Its protein is CASSLERSNEQFF.

Comments on this clone: Other nucleotide sequences in the sample specify the same CDR3. The gene calls are TRBV9 and TRBJ1-1, with unresolved D. Germline assignment: CDR1 SGDLS and CDR2 YYNGEE. V lost 0 bases and J lost 6, with 9 bases in between. The CDR3 length is 13 residues. The CDR3 is CASSVGVGPEAFF. The CDR3 nucleotides are TGTGCCAGCAGCGTAGGTGTGGGCCCTGAAGCTTTCTTT.

The chain joins TRBV5-4 to TRBJ1-4; 7 bases fit TRBD1. The J segment lost 7 bases and the V segment lost 6 bases, leaving 9 bases of the junction unmatched. The germline V gene encodes CDR1 SGHNT and CDR2 YYREEE (reference sequence). CDR3 length: 14 residues. Written as DNA, the CDR3 is TGTGCCAGCAATCCGGGACAGTTTCCTGAAAAACTGTTTTTT. Translated: CASNPGQFPEKLFF.

The chain uses TRBV9 and TRBJ2-1, with 7 bases fitting TRBD1. CDR3 length: 15 amino acids. CDR1 is SGDLS and CDR2 is YYNGEE in the germline V gene. J was trimmed by 9 bases and V by 0 bases; bases with no gene match: 9. CDR3 in DNA: TGTGCCAGCAGCGTAGAGAGACAGGGTCTGGCTGAGCAGTTCTTC. This codes for CASSVERQGLAEQFF.